A single sample is the source of the 31 T cell receptor beta chains below, sequenced in a study of sequential checkpoint blockade in melanoma. Treatment in this sample: randomized to nivolumab then ipilimumab (arm A) or the reverse (arm B). Method: immunoSEQ multiplex PCR; TCRdb's copy keeps in-frame clones and lacks some. The sample includes under 6,000 clones, almost 80% seen only once; the top ten take 56%. This specimen was CD8+ T cells sorted from blood (inferred from file names), taken from a patient given nivolumab and ipilimumab in sequence. All receptors come from a human donor with melanoma.

The chain joins TRBV9 to TRBJ2-5; D not certain. This CDR3 spans 15 amino acids. Trimming removed 0 bases at V and 2 bases at J, with 11 bases between. Germline CDR1 reads SGDLS; CDR2 reads YYNGEE. CDR3 region: CASSVGLTTQETQYF. Written as DNA, the CDR3 is TGTGCCAGCAGCGTAGGGCTCACAACACAAGAGACCCAGTACTTC.

The chain joins TRBV4-1 to TRBJ2-2; D gene uncertain. Germline loops: CDR1 MGHRA, CDR2 YSYEKL. CDR3 length: 14 residues. The V end lost 4 bases, the J end lost 1 base, and 7 bases lay between the germline ends. CDR3 protein: CASSPQQNTGELFF. CDR3 bases: TGCGCCAGCAGCCCACAGCAGAACACCGGGGAGCTGTTTTTT.

The rearrangement links TRBV7-6 to TRBJ2-3; weak D call: TRBD1 (5 bases). This CDR3 spans 15 amino acids. The germline gives CDR1 SGHVS, CDR2 FNYEAQ. V shed 4 bases and J shed 0 bases, with 11 bases lying between them. The CDR3 DNA reads TGTGCCAGCAGCTCCCAGGGTTCTAGCACAGATACGCAGTATTTT. Translating gives CASSSQGSSTDTQYF.

The chain recombines TRBV7-6 with TRBJ2-1; D possibly corresponds to TRBD2 (6 bases). The CDR3 runs to 16 residues. Trimming took 6 bases from V and 1 from J, leaving 16 bases between them. Germline V lookup: CDR1 SGHVS, CDR2 FNYEAQ. CDR3 DNA: TGTGCCAGCAGTTTCGTGGCTGCGGGGTCCTACAATGAGCAGTTCTTC. It encodes CASSFVAAGSYNEQFF.

This chain connects TRBV4-3 to TRBJ2-1; 7 positions agree with TRBD2. Germline trimming cut 3 bases from V and 2 bases from J; bases unmatched to any gene: 7. Germline loops: CDR1 LGHNA, CDR2 YSLEER. The CDR3 is made up of 16 amino acids. The CDR3 nucleotides read TGCGCCAGCAGCCAGTACACTAGCGTCCCCTACAATGAGCAGTTCTTC. Its protein is CASSQYTSVPYNEQFF.

This chain connects TRBV7-9 to TRBJ1-2; TRBD1 is a possible D gene (6 bases). Trimming stripped 1 base from V and 6 bases from J, with 15 bases between. Germline V gene sequence: CDR1 SEHNR, CDR2 FQNEAQ (reference sequence). The CDR3 length is 15 residues. In DNA form, the CDR3 reads TGTGCCAGCAGCTTAGTCGGGGGGGCTGGAGATGGCTACACCTTC. It codes for CASSLVGGAGDGYTF.

The chain links TRBV5-6 to TRBJ2-5; 10 bases align to TRBD2. The J call may be mistaken, given a closer DNA end match to TRBJ2-7. Germline CDR1 reads SGHDT; CDR2 reads YYEEEE. CDR3 length: 17 residues. In DNA, the CDR3 is TGTGCCAGCAGCTTGTGGCGGAGATCCGGGACTAGCGACGAGCAGTACTTC. It encodes CASSLWRRSGTSDEQYF.

The chain links TRBV7-2 to TRBJ2-3; 11 nucleotides match TRBD2. J gave up 5 bases and V 2 bases, and 6 bases lay outside the gene matches. CDR1 SGHTA and CDR2 FQGNSA come from the germline V gene. The CDR3 spans 16 residues. CDR3 coding DNA: TGTGCCAGCAGCTTAATAGCGGGGGGGCCTCAAGATACGCAGTATTTT. It yields the protein CASSLIAGGPQDTQYF.

This clone counts as medium-sized (0.01 to 0.1%). This chain links TRBV19 with TRBJ2-3, with 10 bases aligning to TRBD2. Germline V gene sequence: CDR1 LNHDA, CDR2 SQIVND (reference sequence). Unmatched junction bases numbered 4, after V lost 2 bases and J lost 5 bases. The CDR3 is made up of 15 amino acids. The CDR3 coding sequence is TGTGCCAGTAGTATAACTAGCGGGACCCTAGATACGCAGTATTTT. Its protein is CASSITSGTLDTQYF.

The rearrangement joins TRBV29-1 to TRBJ2-1; 9 bases are a match to TRBD2. Germline assignment: CDR1 SQVTM and CDR2 ANQGSEA. The length of the CDR3 is 12 residues. With V trimmed by 6 bases and J by 7 bases, 4 bases remained unmatched. The CDR3 loop reads CSVPAGGNEQFF. The CDR3 coding sequence is TGCAGCGTCCCGGCGGGGGGGAATGAGCAGTTCTTC.

The CDR3 DNA follows: TGTGCCAGCAGCTTACAGGGTGTCAGCAATCAGCCCCAGCATTTT. It translates to CASSLQGVSNQPQHF. The rearrangement links TRBV5-8 to TRBJ1-5; tentatively, D is TRBD1 (6 bases). The CDR3 has 15 residues. Germline V gene data show CDR1 as SGHTS and CDR2 as YDEGEE. V lost 2 bases and J 1 base, leaving 10 bases between the germline ends.

The V and J genes are TRBV7-2 and TRBJ2-7; 9 bases line up with TRBD1. The CDR3 is made up of 14 amino acids. CDR1 and CDR2 from the germline V gene are SGHTA and FQGNSA. Unmatched junction bases numbered 5, after V lost 6 bases and J lost 2 bases. The CDR3 spells CASRAQGAAYEQYF. Here the CDR3 DNA reads TGTGCCAGCAGAGCACAGGGGGCCGCCTACGAGCAGTACTTC.

By frequency in the sample, this clone is medium-sized. This sequence joins TRBV19 and TRBJ1-2, with D unclear. This CDR3 is built from 10 residues. The germline V gene has CDR1 LNHDA and CDR2 SQIVND (reference sequence). Deletions cut 10 bases from V and 4 bases from J, with 7 bases between. In DNA form, the CDR3 reads TGTGCCACGGAGGCCTATGGCTACACCTTC. Translating it yields CATEAYGYTF.

The rearrangement uses TRBV9 and TRBJ1-1, with D possibly TRBD1 on 6 matching bases. Trimming took 4 bases from V and 1 from J, leaving 14 bases between them. The CDR3 is made up of 15 amino acids. The germline V gene encodes CDR1 SGDLS and CDR2 YYNGEE. The CDR3 DNA follows: TGTGCCAGCAGCCTCAGACAGGAAAGGAACACTGAAGCTTTCTTT. Its translation: CASSLRQERNTEAFF.

This clone has a single count. V gene TRBV5-6 combines with J gene TRBJ1-1, with D possibly being TRBD1 (6 bases). This CDR3 region has 12 residues. V was trimmed by 4 bases and J by 5 bases, leaving 9 bases between them. From germline, CDR1 is SGHDT and CDR2 YYEEEE. CDR3 nucleotides: TGTGCCAGCAGCCAGGGGTTTACTGAAGCTTTCTTT. Translated: CASSQGFTEAFF.

The rearrangement joins TRBV6-5 to TRBJ2-5, with D possibly TRBD1 on 5 matching bases. The J call may be in error: the DNA end matches TRBJ2-7 better. Germline V gives CDR1 MNHEY, CDR2 SVGAGI. The CDR3 covers 14 residues. The CDR3 reads CASSYLHSGAEQYF. In nucleotides, the CDR3 is TGTGCCAGCAGTTACTTGCATAGTGGGGCCGAGCAGTACTTC.

Judged by abundance, this clone is medium-sized. The chain uses TRBV28 and TRBJ1-4; unclear D gene. Germline V gene data show CDR1 as MDHEN and CDR2 as SYDVKM. Trimming took 6 bases from V and 5 from J, leaving 10 bases between them. The CDR3 sequence is 13 residues long. CDR3 nucleotide sequence: TGTGCCAGCAGCTGGAGGTTGAATGAAAAACTGTTTTTT. Translating gives CASSWRLNEKLFF.

This chain connects TRBV5-1 to TRBJ2-7; 9 bases line up with TRBD1. The CDR3 has 14 amino acids. Germline lookup yields CDR1 SGHRS and CDR2 YFSETQ. V lost 0 bases to trimming and J lost 7 bases; unmatched junction nucleotides: 5. CDR3 sequence (DNA): TGCGCCAGCAGCTTGGAGACAGGGGGATGGGAGCAGTACTTC. It translates to CASSLETGGWEQYF.

The rearrangement uses TRBV11-1 and TRBJ2-2, with 8 bases matching TRBD1. CDR1 and CDR2 from the germline V gene are SGHAT and FQDESV (reference sequence). The V gene end was trimmed by 2 bases and the J gene end by 0 bases; junction bases not matched to a gene: 8. This CDR3 region has 18 residues. The CDR3 nucleotides are TGTGCCAGCAGCTTACCTATTCAGGGGGCGGCGAACACCGGGGAGCTGTTTTTT. This codes for CASSLPIQGAANTGELFF. Full variable domain (remainder filled in from reference TRBV11-1 and TRBJ2-2): EAEVAQSPRYKITEKSQAVAFWCDPISGHATLYWYRQILGQGPELLVQFQDESVVDDSQLPKDRFSAERLKGVDSTLKIQPAELGDSAMYLCASSLPIQGAANTGELFFGEGSRLTVL.

This clone was picked up a small number of times. V gene TRBV19 combines with J gene TRBJ2-7, with D maybe TRBD1 (6 bases). With 9 bases removed from V and 2 bases from J, the gap between germline ends came to 14 bases. The CDR3 covers 13 residues. Germline CDR1 reads LNHDA; CDR2 reads SQIVND (reference sequence). CDR3 bases: TGTGCCAGCGCCTGGGACACCACCTACGAGCAGTACTTC. It codes for CASAWDTTYEQYF.

J is TRBJ2-7 and V is TRBV28; 11 bases are shared with TRBD1. V lost 3 bases and J lost 3; bases outside the gene matches: 1. CDR1 and CDR2 (germline): MDHEN, SYDVKM. This CDR3 is built from 14 residues. CDR3 protein: CASSFGTGGYEQYF. CDR3 sequence (DNA): TGTGCCAGCAGTTTCGGGACAGGGGGCTACGAGCAGTACTTC.

This clone was seen just once. The chain joins TRBV15 to TRBJ2-1; 9 nucleotides match TRBD1. The germline CDR1 and CDR2 sequences are LNHNV and YYDKDF (reference sequence). The ends lost 3 bases at V and 8 bases at J; junction bases unmatched: 2. This CDR3 is built from 13 residues. The CDR3 DNA sequence: TGTGCCACCAGCAGCGGGACAGGGTATGAGCAGTTCTTC. Amino acid sequence: CATSSGTGYEQFF.

V and J are TRBV4-1 and TRBJ2-5; 7 bases line up with TRBD1. CDR1 and CDR2 (germline): MGHRA, YSYEKL. The CDR3 totals 17 residues. Unmatched junction bases numbered 9, after V lost 0 bases and J lost 2 bases. CDR3 residues: CASSQETGTPTQETQYF. Written as DNA, the CDR3 is TGCGCCAGCAGCCAAGAGACAGGGACCCCGACTCAAGAGACCCAGTACTTC.

The chain employs TRBV9 and TRBJ2-1, with TRBD1 matching 9 bases. Germline loops: CDR1 SGDLS, CDR2 YYNGEE. The V segment lost 3 bases and the J segment 1 base; nucleotides outside the gene matches: 5. The CDR3 length is 16 residues. The chain's CDR3 is CASSDRGLHSYNEQFF. As DNA, the CDR3 is TGTGCCAGCAGCGACAGGGGGCTTCATTCCTACAATGAGCAGTTCTTC.

V is TRBV19 and J is TRBJ2-7; 7 nucleotides align to TRBD1. Germline V gives CDR1 LNHDA, CDR2 SQIVND (reference sequence). CDR3 length: 15 amino acids. The junction had 9 bases not matched to a gene; V was cut back by 5 bases and J by 2 bases. The CDR3 region is CASSASGTETYEQYF. The DNA for the CDR3 is TGTGCCAGTAGTGCTTCCGGGACAGAAACCTACGAGCAGTACTTC.

The chain recombines TRBV27 with TRBJ1-1; TRBD1 agrees at 9 bases. The CDR3 has 14 residues. The trim removed 2 bases at V and 4 bases at J, leaving 2 bases unmatched. Germline loops: CDR1 MNHEY, CDR2 SMNVEV (reference sequence). CDR3 region: CASSLGTGTTEAFF. Here the CDR3 DNA reads TGTGCCAGCAGTTTAGGGACAGGGACCACTGAAGCTTTCTTT.

The chain employs TRBV7-8 and TRBJ1-5; D possibly corresponds to TRBD1 (6 bases). The CDR3 spans 15 residues. Between the trimmed V and J ends, which lost 3 bases and 6 bases, there was a span of 15 bases. Per the germline V gene, CDR1 is SGHVS and CDR2 is FQNEAQ. Written as DNA, the CDR3 is TGTGCCAGCAGCTTTTACAGGGAGTCTTTTCAGCCCCAGCATTTT. Protein product: CASSFYRESFQPQHF.

As regards this clone: Distinct nucleotide sequences in the sample also encode this CDR3. The chain is built from TRBV4-1 and TRBJ2-7, with D unclear. Deletions cut 1 base from V and 0 bases from J, with 13 bases between. CDR3 length: 16 amino acids. Germline assignment: CDR1 MGHRA and CDR2 YSYEKL. CDR3 residues: CASSQAVASGSYEQYF. CDR3 DNA: TGCGCCAGCAGCCAAGCCGTGGCCTCGGGCTCCTACGAGCAGTACTTC.

This clone has just one count. The V gene is TRBV29-1, the J gene TRBJ2-1; D is unresolved. CDR1 and CDR2 (germline): SQVTM, ANQGSEA. There are 14 residues in the CDR3. V was pared by 6 bases and J by 0 bases, with 12 bases between. CDR3 sequence reads: CSVDPSFSYNEQFF. In DNA, the CDR3 is TGCAGCGTCGATCCTAGTTTCTCCTACAATGAGCAGTTCTTC.

This clone was seen just once. The rearrangement uses TRBV2 and TRBJ2-2, with D perhaps TRBD2 (6 bases). Germline CDR1 is SNHLY and CDR2 is FYNNEI. Trimming pared 3 bases from V and 0 bases from J, leaving 11 bases between. This CDR3 comprises 16 residues. In nucleotides, the CDR3 is TGTGCCAGCAGTGAGGTAGCGGCTACGAACACCGGGGAGCTGTTTTTT. Its protein is CASSEVAATNTGELFF.

The V gene is TRBV4-1, the J gene TRBJ2-7, with 11 bases matching TRBD1. The V segment lost 0 bases and the J segment 3 bases; nucleotides outside the gene matches: 1. Germline V CDR1 and CDR2: MGHRA, YSYEKL. The CDR3 has 15 residues. The CDR3 nucleotides are TGCGCCAGCAGCCAAGAAGGGACAGGGGGCTACGAGCAGTACTTC. Translated, it gives CASSQEGTGGYEQYF.